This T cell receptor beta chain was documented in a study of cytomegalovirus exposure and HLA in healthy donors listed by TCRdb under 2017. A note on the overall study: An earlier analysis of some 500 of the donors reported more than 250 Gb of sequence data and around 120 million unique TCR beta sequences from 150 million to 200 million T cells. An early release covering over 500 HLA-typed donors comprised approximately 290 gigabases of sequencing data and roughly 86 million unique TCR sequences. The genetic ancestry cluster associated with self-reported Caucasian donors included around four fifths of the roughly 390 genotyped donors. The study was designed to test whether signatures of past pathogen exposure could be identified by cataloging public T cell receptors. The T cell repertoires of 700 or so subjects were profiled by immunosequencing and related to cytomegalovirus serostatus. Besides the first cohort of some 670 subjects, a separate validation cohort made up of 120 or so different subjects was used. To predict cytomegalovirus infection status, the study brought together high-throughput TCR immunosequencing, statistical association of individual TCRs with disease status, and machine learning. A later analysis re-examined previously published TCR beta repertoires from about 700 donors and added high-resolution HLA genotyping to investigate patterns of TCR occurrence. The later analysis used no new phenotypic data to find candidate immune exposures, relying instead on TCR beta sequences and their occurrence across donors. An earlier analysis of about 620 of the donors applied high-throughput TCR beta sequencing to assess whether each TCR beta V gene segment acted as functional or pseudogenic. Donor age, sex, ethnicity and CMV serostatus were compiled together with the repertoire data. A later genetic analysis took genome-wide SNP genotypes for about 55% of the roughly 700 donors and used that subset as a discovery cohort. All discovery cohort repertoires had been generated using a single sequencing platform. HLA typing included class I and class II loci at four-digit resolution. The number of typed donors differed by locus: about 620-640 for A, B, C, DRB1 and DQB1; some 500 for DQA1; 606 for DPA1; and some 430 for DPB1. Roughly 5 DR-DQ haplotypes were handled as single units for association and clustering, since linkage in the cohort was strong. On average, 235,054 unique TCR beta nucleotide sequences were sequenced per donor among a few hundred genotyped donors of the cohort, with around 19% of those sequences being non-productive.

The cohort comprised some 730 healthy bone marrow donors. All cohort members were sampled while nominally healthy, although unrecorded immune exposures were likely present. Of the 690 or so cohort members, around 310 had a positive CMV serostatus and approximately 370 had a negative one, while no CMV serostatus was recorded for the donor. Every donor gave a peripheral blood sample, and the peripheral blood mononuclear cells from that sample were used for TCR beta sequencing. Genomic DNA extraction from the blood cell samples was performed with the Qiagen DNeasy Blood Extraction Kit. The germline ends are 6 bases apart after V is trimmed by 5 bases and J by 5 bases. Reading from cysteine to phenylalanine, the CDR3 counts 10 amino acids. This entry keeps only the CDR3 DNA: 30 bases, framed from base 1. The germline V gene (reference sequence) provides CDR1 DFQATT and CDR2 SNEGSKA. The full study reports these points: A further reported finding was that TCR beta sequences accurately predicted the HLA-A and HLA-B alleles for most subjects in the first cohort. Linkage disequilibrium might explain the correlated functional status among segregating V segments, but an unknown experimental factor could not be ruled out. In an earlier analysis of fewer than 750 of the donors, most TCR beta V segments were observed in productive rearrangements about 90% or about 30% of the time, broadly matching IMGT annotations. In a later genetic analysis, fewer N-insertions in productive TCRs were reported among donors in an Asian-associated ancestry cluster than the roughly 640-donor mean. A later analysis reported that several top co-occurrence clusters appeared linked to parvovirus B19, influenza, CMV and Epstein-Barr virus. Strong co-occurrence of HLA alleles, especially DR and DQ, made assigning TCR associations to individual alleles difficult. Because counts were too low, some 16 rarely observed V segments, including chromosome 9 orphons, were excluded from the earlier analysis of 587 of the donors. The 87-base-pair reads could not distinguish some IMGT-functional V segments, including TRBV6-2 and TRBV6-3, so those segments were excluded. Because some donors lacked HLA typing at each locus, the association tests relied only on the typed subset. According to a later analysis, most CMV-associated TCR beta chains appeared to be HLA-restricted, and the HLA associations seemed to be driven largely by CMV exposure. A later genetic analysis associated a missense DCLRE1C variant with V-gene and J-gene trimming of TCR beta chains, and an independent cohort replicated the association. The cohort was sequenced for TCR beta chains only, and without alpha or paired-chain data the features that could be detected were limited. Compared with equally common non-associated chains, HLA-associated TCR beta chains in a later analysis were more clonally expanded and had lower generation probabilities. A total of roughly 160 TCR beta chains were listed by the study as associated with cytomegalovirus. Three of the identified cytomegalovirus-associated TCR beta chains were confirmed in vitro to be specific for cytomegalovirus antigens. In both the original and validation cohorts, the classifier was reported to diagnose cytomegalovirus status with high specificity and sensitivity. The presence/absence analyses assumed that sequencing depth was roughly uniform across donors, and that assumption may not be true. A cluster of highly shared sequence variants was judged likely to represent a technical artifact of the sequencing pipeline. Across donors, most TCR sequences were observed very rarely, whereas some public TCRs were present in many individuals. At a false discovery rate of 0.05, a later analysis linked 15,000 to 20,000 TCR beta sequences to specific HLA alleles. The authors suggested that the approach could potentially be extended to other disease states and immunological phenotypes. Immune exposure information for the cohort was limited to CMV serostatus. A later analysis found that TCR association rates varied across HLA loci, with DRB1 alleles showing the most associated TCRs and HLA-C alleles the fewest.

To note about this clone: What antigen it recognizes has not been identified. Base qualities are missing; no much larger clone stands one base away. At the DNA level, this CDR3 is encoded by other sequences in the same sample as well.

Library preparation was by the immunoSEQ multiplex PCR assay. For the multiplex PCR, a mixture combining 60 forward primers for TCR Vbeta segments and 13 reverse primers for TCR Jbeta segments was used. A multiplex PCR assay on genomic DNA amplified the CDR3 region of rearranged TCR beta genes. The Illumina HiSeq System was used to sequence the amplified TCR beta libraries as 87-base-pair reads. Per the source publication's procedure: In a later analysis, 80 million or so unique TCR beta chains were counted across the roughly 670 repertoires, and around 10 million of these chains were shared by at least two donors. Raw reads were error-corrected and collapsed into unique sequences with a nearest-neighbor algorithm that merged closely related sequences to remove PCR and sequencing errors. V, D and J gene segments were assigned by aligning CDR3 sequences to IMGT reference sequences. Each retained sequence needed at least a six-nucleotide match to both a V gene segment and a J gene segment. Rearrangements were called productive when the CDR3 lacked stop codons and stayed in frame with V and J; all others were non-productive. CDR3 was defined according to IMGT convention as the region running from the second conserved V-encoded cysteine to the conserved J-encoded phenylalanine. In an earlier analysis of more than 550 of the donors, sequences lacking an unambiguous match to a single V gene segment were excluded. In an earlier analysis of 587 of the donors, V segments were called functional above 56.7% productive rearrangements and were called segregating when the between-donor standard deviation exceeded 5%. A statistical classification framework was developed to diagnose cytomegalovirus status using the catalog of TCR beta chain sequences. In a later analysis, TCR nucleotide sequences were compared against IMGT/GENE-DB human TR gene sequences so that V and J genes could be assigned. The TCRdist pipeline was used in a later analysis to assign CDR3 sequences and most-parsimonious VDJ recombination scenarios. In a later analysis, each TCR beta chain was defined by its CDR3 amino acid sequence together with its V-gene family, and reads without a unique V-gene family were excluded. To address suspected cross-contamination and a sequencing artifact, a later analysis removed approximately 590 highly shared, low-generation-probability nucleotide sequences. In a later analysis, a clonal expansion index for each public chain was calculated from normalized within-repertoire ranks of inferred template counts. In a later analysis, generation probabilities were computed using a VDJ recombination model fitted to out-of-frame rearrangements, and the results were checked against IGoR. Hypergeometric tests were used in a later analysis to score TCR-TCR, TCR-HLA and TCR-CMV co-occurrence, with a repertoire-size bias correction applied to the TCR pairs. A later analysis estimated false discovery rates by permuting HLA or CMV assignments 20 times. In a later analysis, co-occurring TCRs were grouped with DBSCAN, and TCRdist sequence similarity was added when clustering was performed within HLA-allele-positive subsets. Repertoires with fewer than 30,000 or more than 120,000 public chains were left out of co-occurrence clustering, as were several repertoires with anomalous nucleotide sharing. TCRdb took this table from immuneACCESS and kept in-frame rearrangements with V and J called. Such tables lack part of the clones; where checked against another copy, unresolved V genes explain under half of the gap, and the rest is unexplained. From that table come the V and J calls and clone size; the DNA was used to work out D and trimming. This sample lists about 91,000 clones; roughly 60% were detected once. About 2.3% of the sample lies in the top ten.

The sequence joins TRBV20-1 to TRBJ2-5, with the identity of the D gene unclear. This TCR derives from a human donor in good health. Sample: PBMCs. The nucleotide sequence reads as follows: TGCAGTGCTCTTCAGGAGACCCAGTACTTC. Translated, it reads CSALQETQYF.